Presented here are 32 T cell receptor beta chains from one specimen sequenced in a study of long-term antiretroviral therapy in people with HIV (dated 2022 in TCRdb). Sequencing of the TRB variable region was done with the immunoSEQ hsTCRB v3.0 assay at survey level resolution. In its TCRdb copy, this immuneACCESS table keeps in-frame sequences only and misses some clones. Where compared with another copy, unresolved V genes explain less than half of these, and the others have no known cause. The sample table shows under 25,000 clones, and about 82% are seen once. 9% to 15% of the sample comes from the top ten. The sequences come from unsorted PBMCs, collected 1.6 years after starting antiretroviral therapy. The receptor source for this set is a man between 35 and 55 years old with HIV.

This clone was recorded only once. V usage is TRBV6-5 and J usage is TRBJ2-1; 7 bases line up with TRBD1. The germline CDR1 and CDR2 sequences are MNHEY and SVGAGI. The CDR3 consists of 14 residues. Germline trimming cut 6 bases from V and 6 bases from J; bases unmatched to any gene: 8. DNA of the CDR3: TGTGCCAGCAGATACAGGGGCCGCTCCAATGAGCAGTTCTTC. This translates into CASRYRGRSNEQFF.

This chain uses TRBV4-1 with TRBJ2-7; 9 nucleotides line up with TRBD2. V lost 4 bases to trimming and J lost 5 bases; unmatched junction nucleotides: 18. Germline lookup yields CDR1 MGHRA and CDR2 YSYEKL. The length of the CDR3 is 18 residues. CDR3 in DNA: TGCGCCAGCAGCCCCACTATTGGGGTAGCGGGAGTGTCTAACGAGCAGTACTTC. Translation: CASSPTIGVAGVSNEQYF.

The CDR3 DNA follows: TGTGCCAGCAGCGCAGACAGGGGGCTGGAAGAGACCCAGTACTTC. Translating it yields CASSADRGLEETQYF. This chain connects TRBV4-2 to TRBJ2-5; 10 nucleotides align to TRBD1. V shed 5 bases and J 3 bases; nucleotides not matched to a gene: 6. This CDR3 is built from 15 residues. Germline V CDR1 and CDR2: LGHNA, YNFKEQ.

The V call is TRBV11-2, the J call TRBJ1-3; maybe TRBD1 (6 bases). Germline lookup yields CDR1 SGHAT and CDR2 FQNNGV. This CDR3 is 16 amino acids long. Trimming shortened V by 0 bases and J by 8 bases, and 17 bases separated the two germline ends. CDR3 DNA sequence: TGTGCCAGCAGCTTAGAAAACAGGGCGATGGGAGACACCATATATTTT. It encodes CASSLENRAMGDTIYF.

This clone was picked up one time. The genes are TRBV7-2 and TRBJ2-1; D remains unclear. The CDR3 covers 15 residues. CDR1 and CDR2 from the germline V gene are SGHTA and FQGNSA. Trimming cost V 5 bases and J 0 bases, with 11 bases left between them. CDR3 residues: CASSIIPSSYNEQFF. The CDR3 nucleotides are TGTGCCAGCAGCATCATTCCAAGCTCCTACAATGAGCAGTTCTTC.

The chain carries TRBV13 and TRBJ2-1; 8 bases are a match to TRBD2. The V and J ends lost 1 base and 7 bases, in that order; junction bases with no gene match: 3. The CDR3 has 14 residues. Per the germline V gene, CDR1 is PRHDT and CDR2 is FYEKMQ (reference sequence). The CDR3 is CASSLDLAGNEQFF. DNA for the CDR3: TGTGCCAGCAGCTTAGATCTAGCGGGTAATGAGCAGTTCTTC.

The chain carries TRBV19 and TRBJ2-3, with 7 positions matching TRBD1. Germline loops: CDR1 LNHDA, CDR2 SQIVND (reference sequence). The CDR3 is 15 residues long. The J segment lost 6 bases and the V segment lost 5 bases, leaving 11 bases of the junction unmatched. CDR3 coding DNA: TGTGCCAGTAGTTCGGGACAGACCGTCGGGGATACGCAGTATTTT. It codes for CASSSGQTVGDTQYF.

The chain links TRBV7-3 to TRBJ1-1; the match to TRBD1 covers 9 bases. The CDR3 runs to 14 residues. The germline V gene encodes CDR1 SGHTA and CDR2 FQGTGA. V gave up 5 bases and J gave up 3 bases; unmatched junction bases: 4. The CDR3 region has the DNA TGTGCCAGCAGCCCTGGACAGGGGTACACTGAAGCTTTCTTT. Protein sequence: CASSPGQGYTEAFF.

This clone has only one observation. The rearrangement uses TRBV5-6 and TRBJ1-5, with D possibly being TRBD1 (6 bases). Germline assignment: CDR1 SGHDT and CDR2 YYEEEE. The ends were cut back, 3 bases at V and 1 base at J, with 11 bases in the middle. This CDR3 has 15 amino acids. CDR3 DNA sequence: TGTGCCAGCAGCTCACAGGGAGGCAGCAATCAGCCCCAGCATTTT. This sequence encodes CASSSQGGSNQPQHF.

On this clone: The junction shows a germline mismatch at one end, possibly a read error. The J gene is TRBJ1-4, the V gene TRBV6-4; D uncertain. Germline V lookup: CDR1 MRHNA, CDR2 SNTAGT. The CDR3 extends over 11 amino acids. The CDR3 nucleotides read TGTGCCAGCAGGGACTTTGAAAAACTGTTTTTT. Translated: CASRDFEKLFF.

This chain's CDR3 is CATALRDALLSPLHF. The CDR3 nucleotides are TGTGCCACGGCCCTCCGGGACGCCCTATTGTCACCCCTCCACTTT. The rearrangement joins TRBV13 to TRBJ1-6; D is possibly TRBD1 (5 bases). Germline CDR1 reads PRHDT; CDR2 reads FYEKMQ (reference sequence). The CDR3 runs 15 residues. With 10 bases removed from V and 10 bases from J, the gap between germline ends came to 23 bases.

This clone appeared once. This sequence joins TRBV30 and TRBJ1-6; D perhaps matches TRBD1 (5 bases). Germline V gene data show CDR1 as GTSNPN and CDR2 as SVGIG (reference sequence). This CDR3 region has 14 residues. With 4 bases removed from V and 7 bases from J, the gap between germline ends came to 14 bases. CDR3 coding DNA: TGTGCCTGGAACACGAGGGCAGGGAATTCACCCCTCCACTTT. Translated: CAWNTRAGNSPLHF.

This chain links TRBV7-6 with TRBJ1-1, with a weak D call TRBD1 (5 bases). This CDR3 is 15 amino acids long. Deletions cut 2 bases from V and 4 bases from J, with 14 bases between. Looked up from germline, CDR1 is SGHVS and CDR2 is FNYEAQ. DNA of the CDR3: TGTGCCAGCAGCTTATCCGAGGGACGAAGCACTGAAGCTTTCTTT. Protein: CASSLSEGRSTEAFF.

The rearrangement uses TRBV10-2 and TRBJ2-4, with 13 bases matching TRBD2. V lost 3 bases and J lost 5; bases outside the gene matches: 13. Germline-derived CDR1 and CDR2 are WSHSY and SAAADI. The CDR3 sequence is 19 residues long. The CDR3 DNA is TGCGCCAGCAGTGATCCGAGACTAGCGGGAGGCTACGGGCAAAACATTCAGTACTTC. Translation gives CASSDPRLAGGYGQNIQYF.

V usage is TRBV19 and J usage is TRBJ1-1, with 7 bases identical to TRBD1. CDR3 length equals 14 residues. Germline trimming cut 5 bases from V and 1 base from J; bases unmatched to any gene: 4. From germline, CDR1 is LNHDA and CDR2 SQIVND (reference sequence). The CDR3 reads CASSVGQKNTEAFF. As DNA, the CDR3 is TGTGCCAGTAGTGTGGGACAGAAGAACACTGAAGCTTTCTTT.

This clone was observed once. The J gene is TRBJ2-1, the V gene TRBV30; 14 bases match TRBD2. From germline, CDR1 is GTSNPN and CDR2 SVGIG (reference sequence). The V and J ends lost 5 bases and 0 bases, in that order; junction bases with no gene match: 9. This CDR3 is built from 18 residues. The CDR3 sequence is CAWGGTSGSLSSYNEQFF. Written as DNA, the CDR3 is TGTGCCTGGGGTGGGACTAGCGGGAGTCTTAGCTCCTACAATGAGCAGTTCTTC.

The V call is TRBV6-6, the J call TRBJ1-3; D is possibly TRBD1 (5 bases). V was shortened by 5 bases and J by 0 bases, with 14 bases between the two germline ends. Per the germline V gene, CDR1 is MNHNY and CDR2 is SVGAGI (reference sequence). The CDR3 totals 16 residues. DNA for the CDR3: TGTGCCAGCAGTCCCGGGGGGGTGAGCTCTGGAAACACCATATATTTT. This translates into CASSPGGVSSGNTIYF.

The chain recombines TRBV5-1 with TRBJ2-2; D is unclear. The germline gives CDR1 SGHRS, CDR2 YFSETQ. The length of the CDR3 is 15 residues. V lost 0 bases to trimming and J lost 1 base, with 7 bases between them. The CDR3 loop is CASSLGHQNTGELFF. The CDR3 DNA reads as TGCGCCAGCAGCTTGGGACACCAGAACACCGGGGAGCTGTTTTTT.

The rearrangement links TRBV11-2 to TRBJ2-1; 11 bases match TRBD2. The CDR3 extends over 18 amino acids. Germline V CDR1 and CDR2: SGHAT, FQNNGV. V lost 4 bases, J lost 4 bases, and 12 bases stayed unmatched. As DNA, the CDR3 is TGTGCCAGCAGCTCCCTGACCTCCGGGACTAGCGGATACAATGAGCAGTTCTTC. Protein: CASSSLTSGTSGYNEQFF.

This clone is a singleton in its sample. The rearrangement links TRBV11-2 to TRBJ1-1; maybe TRBD1 (5 bases). Germline V lookup: CDR1 SGHAT, CDR2 FQNNGV. Trimming removed 1 base at V and 7 bases at J, with 13 bases between. The CDR3 extends over 14 amino acids. The CDR3 sequence is CASSLGLGGNEAFF. CDR3 in DNA: TGTGCCAGCAGCTTAGGGTTGGGGGGAAATGAAGCTTTCTTT.

The chain combines TRBV5-1 with TRBJ2-5, with a possible D match to TRBD1 (6 bases). CDR1 is SGHRS, CDR2 YFSETQ, per germline. The V end was cut by 0 bases, the J end by 3 bases, with 12 bases between. The CDR3 sequence is 15 residues long. CDR3 bases: TGCGCCAGCAGCTTGGCCGGGACACTAGAAGAGACCCAGTACTTC. Translated: CASSLAGTLEETQYF.

The chain has TRBV5-6 and TRBJ2-7; D is ambiguous. The V end was cut by 2 bases, the J end by 6 bases, with 6 bases between. The length of the CDR3 is 11 residues. Per germline, CDR1 SGHDT and CDR2 YYEEEE. CDR3 sequence reads: CASSLESEQYF. Here the CDR3 DNA reads TGTGCCAGCAGCTTAGAGAGCGAGCAGTACTTC.

The rearrangement links TRBV18 to TRBJ1-5, with D maybe TRBD1 (6 bases). The germline V and J ends were trimmed by 5 bases and 4 bases, with 15 bases remaining between them. Germline V gene sequence: CDR1 KGHSH, CDR2 LQKENI. The CDR3 loop spans 15 amino acids. The CDR3 sequence: CASSSSQGINQPQHF. The CDR3 coding sequence is TGTGCCAGCTCATCCTCTCAGGGGATAAATCAGCCCCAGCATTTT.

The chain combines TRBV5-6 with TRBJ1-5; 9 nucleotides match TRBD1. The ends lost 3 bases at V and 5 bases at J; junction bases unmatched: 3. The CDR3 length is 14 residues. Per germline, CDR1 SGHDT and CDR2 YYEEEE. CDR3 sequence: CASSYGQGHQPQHF. The CDR3 bases are TGTGCCAGCAGCTACGGACAGGGGCATCAGCCCCAGCATTTT.

This clone occurred a few times. The chain uses TRBV11-3 and TRBJ2-7; 10 positions match TRBD1. Germline lookup yields CDR1 SGHNT and CDR2 YENEEA. The CDR3 length is 15 residues. V lost 0 bases, J lost 5 bases, and 4 bases stayed unmatched. The CDR3 DNA reads as TGTGCCAGCAGCTTAGAGGGACAGGGGCCTAACGAGCAGTACTTC. As protein: CASSLEGQGPNEQYF.

The rearrangement joins TRBV6-6 to TRBJ1-1, with 11 nucleotides matching TRBD1. The length of the CDR3 is 14 residues. Germline-derived CDR1 and CDR2 are MNHNY and SVGAGI (reference sequence). V lost 0 bases, J lost 7 bases, and 1 base stayed unmatched. CDR3 bases: TGTGCCAGCAGTTACTCGGGACAGGGGGGTGAAGCTTTCTTT. Protein sequence: CASSYSGQGGEAFF.

J is TRBJ1-2 and V is TRBV18, with D perhaps TRBD1 (5 bases). Trimming shortened V by 6 bases and J by 8 bases, and 19 bases separated the two germline ends. CDR1 is KGHSH, CDR2 LQKENI, per germline. The CDR3 has 14 amino acids. CDR3 sequence: CASSEQVGLDGYTF. CDR3 nucleotides: TGTGCCAGCTCGGAACAGGTAGGCCTTGACGGCTACACCTTC. The complete variable domain, with remaining parts taken from reference TRBV18 and TRBJ1-2, reads NAGVMQNPRHLVRRRGQEARLRCSPMKGHSHVYWYRQLPEEGLKFMVYLQKENIIDESGMPKERFSAEFPKEGPSILRIQQVVRGDSAAYFCASSEQVGLDGYTFGSGTRLTVV.

This clone was seen a handful of times. The chain uses TRBV21-1 and TRBJ2-7. TRBV21-1 is labeled a pseudogene. This CDR3 comprises 12 residues. CDR3 coding DNA: TGTGCCAGCAGACCGATCCGGCACGAGCAGTACTTC. It is translated as CASRPIRHEQYF.

The chain carries TRBV27 and TRBJ2-5; a weak D match, TRBD1 (5 bases). The CDR3 has 13 amino acids. Trimming shortened V by 5 bases and J by 4 bases, and 11 bases separated the two germline ends. CDR1 is MNHEY and CDR2 is SMNVEV in the germline V gene (reference sequence). CDR3 sequence (DNA): TGTGCCAGCAGTCCGGACATGTTAGAGACCCAGTACTTC. This codes for CASSPDMLETQYF.

The CDR3 nucleotides are TGTGCCAGCAGCCAAGACCGGTTGGGTACTGAAGCTTTCTTT. Protein: CASSQDRLGTEAFF. The J gene is TRBJ1-1, the V gene TRBV14; no reliable D call. Trimming pared 0 bases from V and 5 bases from J, leaving 10 bases between. This CDR3 spans 14 amino acids. The germline V gene has CDR1 SGHDN and CDR2 FVKESK. Looking up the rest from reference TRBV14 and TRBJ1-1 gives the full variable domain: EAGVTQFPSHSVIEKGQTVTLRCDPISGHDNLYWYRRVMGKEIKFLLHFVKESKQDESGMPNNRFLAERTGGTYSTLKVQPAELEDSGVYFCASSQDRLGTEAFFGQGTRLTVV.

The rearrangement joins TRBV7-9 to TRBJ2-1; 7 bases map to TRBD1. The CDR3 runs 14 residues. The germline V gene has CDR1 SEHNR and CDR2 FQNEAQ (reference sequence). V was clipped by 5 bases and J by 3 bases; unmatched bases: 4. This CDR3 reads CASSKRQGYNEQFF. CDR3 in DNA: TGTGCCAGCAGCAAACGACAGGGCTACAATGAGCAGTTCTTC. Drawing the rest from reference TRBV7-9 and TRBJ2-1, the complete variable domain is DTGVSQNPRHKITKRGQNVTFRCDPISEHNRLYWYRQTLGQGPEFLTYFQNEAQLEKSRLLSDRFSAERPKGSFSTLEIQRTEQGDSAMYLCASSKRQGYNEQFFGPGTRLTVL.

This clone appeared a single time. The V call is TRBV5-1, the J call TRBJ1-3, with 9 nucleotides matching TRBD1. The CDR3 has 19 amino acids. The germline CDR1 and CDR2 sequences are SGHRS and YFSETQ. J was trimmed by 1 base and V by 0 bases; bases with no gene match: 11. The CDR3 region is CASSLASRGQGQSGNTIYF. In nucleotides, the CDR3 is TGCGCCAGCAGCTTGGCGTCCCGAGGACAGGGGCAGTCTGGAAACACCATATATTTT.